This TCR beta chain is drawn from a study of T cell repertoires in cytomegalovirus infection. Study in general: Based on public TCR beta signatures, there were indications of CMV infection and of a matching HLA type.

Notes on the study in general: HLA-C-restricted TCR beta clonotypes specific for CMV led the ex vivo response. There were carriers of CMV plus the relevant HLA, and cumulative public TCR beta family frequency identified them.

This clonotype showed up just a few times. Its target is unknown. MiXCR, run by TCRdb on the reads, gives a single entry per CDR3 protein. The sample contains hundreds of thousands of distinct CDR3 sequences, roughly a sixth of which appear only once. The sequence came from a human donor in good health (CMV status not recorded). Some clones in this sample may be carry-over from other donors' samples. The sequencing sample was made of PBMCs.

The CDR3 bases are TGCGCCAGCAGCCAAGATGCCGGGACAGGGGGTGAAGATGAGCAGTTCTTC. It yields the protein CASSQDAGTGGEDEQFF. The V call is TRBV4-3, the J call TRBJ2-1, with 11 bases identical to TRBD1. V trimming: 0 bases; J trimming: 8 bases; junction bases outside the gene matches: 9. CDR1 and CDR2 (germline): LGHNA, YSLEER. The CDR3 sequence is 17 residues long.